This T cell receptor beta chain stems from a study of CD8 T cells in Susac syndrome. Whole-study context: Patients with Susac syndrome were, at the time of blood collection, therapy-naive, maintained on corticosteroids, or maintained on intravenous immunoglobulin alone.

CDR3 length: 12 amino acids. Deletions cut 4 bases from V and 5 bases from J, with 8 bases between. Germline V lookup: CDR1 SGHNT, CDR2 YYREEE (reference sequence). In Susac syndrome patients, recently defined diagnostic criteria for definite or probable disease were met. TEMRA cells were FACS-enriched, and CD8+ and CD4+ T cells were isolated negatively. After extraction with the RNeasy kit, 0.5 to 1 ug of the RNA was reverse transcribed using random hexamers. TCRdb re-called the immunoSEQ multiplex PCR reads with MiXCR, one entry per CDR3 protein. This sample yields 170,000 or so distinct CDR3 sequences, of which roughly 95% are seen a single time; roughly 0.12% belongs to the top ten.

Sequenced: CD4+ T cells from PBMCs. This chain uses TRBV5-4 with TRBJ2-3, with D unclear. This TCR came from a human donor with Susac syndrome. CDR3 region: CASSRRVDTQYF. In DNA, the CDR3 is TGTGCCAGCAGCCGCCGGGTAGATACGCAGTATTTT.